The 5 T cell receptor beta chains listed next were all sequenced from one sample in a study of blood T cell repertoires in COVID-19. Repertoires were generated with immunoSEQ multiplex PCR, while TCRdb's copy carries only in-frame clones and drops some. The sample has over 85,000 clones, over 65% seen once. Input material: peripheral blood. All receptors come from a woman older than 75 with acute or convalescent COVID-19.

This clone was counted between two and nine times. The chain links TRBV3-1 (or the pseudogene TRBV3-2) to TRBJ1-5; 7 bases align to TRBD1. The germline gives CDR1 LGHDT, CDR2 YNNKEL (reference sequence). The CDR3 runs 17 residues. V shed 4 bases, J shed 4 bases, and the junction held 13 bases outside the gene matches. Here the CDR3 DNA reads TGTGCCAGCAGCCTGGAACAGATGGGACAGCTAAATCAGCCCCAGCATTTT. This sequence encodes CASSLEQMGQLNQPQHF.

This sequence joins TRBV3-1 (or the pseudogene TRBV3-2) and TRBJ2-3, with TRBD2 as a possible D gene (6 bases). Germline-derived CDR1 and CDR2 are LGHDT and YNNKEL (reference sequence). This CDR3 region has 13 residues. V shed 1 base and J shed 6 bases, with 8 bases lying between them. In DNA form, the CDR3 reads TGTGCCAGCAGCCAAGGCGGGGTGGATACGCAGTATTTT. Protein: CASSQGGVDTQYF.

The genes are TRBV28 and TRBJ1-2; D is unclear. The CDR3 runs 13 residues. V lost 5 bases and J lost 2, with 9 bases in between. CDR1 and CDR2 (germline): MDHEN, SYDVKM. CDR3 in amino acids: CASSIQVNYGYTF. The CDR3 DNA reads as TGTGCCAGCAGTATTCAGGTGAACTATGGCTACACCTTC.

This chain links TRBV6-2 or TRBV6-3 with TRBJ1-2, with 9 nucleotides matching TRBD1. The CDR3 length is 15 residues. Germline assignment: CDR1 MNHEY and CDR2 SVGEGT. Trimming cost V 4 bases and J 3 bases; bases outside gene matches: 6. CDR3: CASSSETGGHYGYTF. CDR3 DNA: TGTGCCAGCAGTTCCGAAACAGGGGGCCACTATGGCTACACCTTC.

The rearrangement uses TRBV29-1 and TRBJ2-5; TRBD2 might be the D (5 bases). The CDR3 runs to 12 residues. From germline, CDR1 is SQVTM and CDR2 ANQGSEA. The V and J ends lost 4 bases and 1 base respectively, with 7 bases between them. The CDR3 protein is CSVGRGQETQYF. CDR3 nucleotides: TGCAGCGTTGGACGGGGCCAAGAGACCCAGTACTTC.